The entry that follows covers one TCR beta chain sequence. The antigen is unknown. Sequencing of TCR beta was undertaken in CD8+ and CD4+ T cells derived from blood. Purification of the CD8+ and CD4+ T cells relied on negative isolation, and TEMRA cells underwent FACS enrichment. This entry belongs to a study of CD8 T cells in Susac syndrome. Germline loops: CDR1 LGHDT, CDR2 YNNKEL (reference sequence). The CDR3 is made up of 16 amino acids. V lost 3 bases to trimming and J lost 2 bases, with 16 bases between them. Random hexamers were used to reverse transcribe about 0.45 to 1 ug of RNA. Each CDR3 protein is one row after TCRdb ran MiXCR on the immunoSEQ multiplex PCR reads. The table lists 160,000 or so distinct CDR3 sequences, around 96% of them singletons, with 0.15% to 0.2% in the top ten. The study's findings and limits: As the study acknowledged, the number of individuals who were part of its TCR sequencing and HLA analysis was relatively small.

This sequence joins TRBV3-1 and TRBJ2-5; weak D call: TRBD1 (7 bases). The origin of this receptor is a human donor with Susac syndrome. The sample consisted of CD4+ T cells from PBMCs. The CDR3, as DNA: TGTGCCAGCAGCCATGCTGAGACAGGGACTCAAGAGACCCAGTACTTC. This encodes CASSHAETGTQETQYF.